The source of this T cell receptor (beta chain) is a study of T-cell reconstitution after alpha-beta-depleted transplantation in children. Ten or more counts support this clonotype. Unique molecular identifiers were used to barcode this TCRbeta library. Each CDR3 protein is one row after TCRdb ran MiXCR on the PCR reads. The table shows about 230,000 distinct CDR3 sequences, with approximately 10% occurring only once. The CDR3 runs to 13 residues. The germline gives CDR1 DFQATT, CDR2 SNEGSKA (reference sequence). The chain carries TRBV20-1 and TRBJ2-1; the match to TRBD2 covers 9 bases. The clonotype originates from a child less than two years old with acute myeloid leukemia, due to receive a stem cell transplant. The sequencing used PBMCs, collected before TCRalphabeta/CD19-depleted stem cell transplant. CDR3 in DNA: TGCAGCGCAGCGGGAGGCTCCTACAATGAGCAGTTCTTC. This translates into CSAAGGSYNEQFF.